These 7 T cell receptor beta chains share one sample of origin, sequenced in a study of T cells in Graves' hyperthyroidism and ophthalmopathy. RNA transcripts gave rise to amplified TCR beta CDR3 regions. Carried out on the TCR CDR3, a first-round RT-PCR used the HTBI primer set. TCRdb called the multiplex PCR reads again in MiXCR, with one record for every CDR3 protein. The table lists around 620,000 distinct CDR3 sequences, around 16% of them singletons. Sequenced material: blood. These receptors all stem from a woman in her thirties with Graves' hyperthyroidism.

This clonotype came up many times. V usage is TRBV28 and J usage is TRBJ2-7; TRBD1 matches 8 bases. The CDR3 contains 12 residues. The germline gives CDR1 MDHEN, CDR2 SYDVKM. The V segment lost 2 bases and the J segment 8 bases; nucleotides outside the gene matches: 2. The CDR3 DNA reads TGTGCCAGCAGTTTAGGGACAGGCCAGCAGTACTTC. Amino acids: CASSLGTGQQYF.

The table lists this clonotype with many counts. V is TRBV2 and J is TRBJ1-1; D is possibly TRBD1 (6 bases). The CDR3 consists of 14 residues. Germline-derived CDR1 and CDR2 are SNHLY and FYNNEI. Trimming left V 6 bases short and J 3 bases short, with 14 bases between. CDR3 in DNA: TGTGCCAGCAGCTATAGGGGGACTGACACTGAAGCTTTCTTT. It is translated as CASSYRGTDTEAFF. Full variable domain (missing parts from reference TRBV2 and TRBJ1-1): EPEVTQTPSHQVTQMGQEVILRCVPISNHLYFYWYRQILGQKVEFLVSFYNNEISEKSEIFDDQFSVERPDGSNFTLKIRSTKLEDSAMYFCASSYRGTDTEAFFGQGTRLTVV.

This clonotype was seen a few times. V is TRBV5-6 and J is TRBJ2-2, with TRBD1 as a possible D gene (6 bases). The CDR3 runs to 14 residues. CDR1 is SGHDT, CDR2 YYEEEE, per germline. V lost 3 bases, J lost 4 bases, and 10 bases lay in between. The CDR3 reads CASSSQGFTGELFF. The CDR3 DNA follows: TGTGCCAGCAGCTCACAGGGTTTCACCGGGGAGCTGTTTTTT.

The table lists this clonotype with many counts. The chain carries TRBV6-2 or TRBV6-3 and TRBJ1-5; D is unclear. Germline assignment: CDR1 MNHEY and CDR2 SVGEGT. Trimming pared 0 bases from V and 5 bases from J, leaving 8 bases between. The CDR3 contains 14 residues. CDR3 nucleotides: TGTGCCAGCAGTTACTCGGGAGCATATCAGCCCCAGCATTTT. It yields the protein CASSYSGAYQPQHF.

This chain joins TRBV4-1 and TRBJ2-7; 7 bases align to TRBD1. With V trimmed by 1 base and J by 0 bases, 3 bases remained unmatched. This CDR3 comprises 15 residues. Per germline, CDR1 MGHRA and CDR2 YSYEKL. The CDR3 DNA sequence: TGCGCCAGCAGCCAAGTGGGGGACAGCTCCTACGAGCAGTACTTC. It encodes CASSQVGDSSYEQYF.

With respect to this clonotype: A single base separates this from a much larger clone, so it may be a read error. The conserved final phenylalanine or tryptophan is absent from the CDR3, which likely points to a read error. CDR3 residues: CASAGINTEAFL. CDR3 bases: TGTGCCAGCGCCGGCATCAACACTGAAGCTTTCTTA. The rearrangement uses TRBV28 and TRBJ1-1; unclear D gene. Germline CDR1 reads MDHEN; CDR2 reads SYDVKM. The CDR3 runs to 12 residues. V lost 8 bases, J lost 2 bases, and 9 bases lay in between.

This clonotype was counted at least ten times. The chain joins TRBV6-1 to TRBJ2-3, with 10 bases lining up with TRBD2. V lost 8 bases and J lost 3; bases outside the gene matches: 8. This CDR3 is 15 amino acids long. Germline CDR1 is MNHNS and CDR2 is SASEGT. The CDR3 DNA reads TGTGCCAGCTTTTCTCTAGCGGGAGAAACAGATACGCAGTATTTT. Its protein product is CASFSLAGETDTQYF.